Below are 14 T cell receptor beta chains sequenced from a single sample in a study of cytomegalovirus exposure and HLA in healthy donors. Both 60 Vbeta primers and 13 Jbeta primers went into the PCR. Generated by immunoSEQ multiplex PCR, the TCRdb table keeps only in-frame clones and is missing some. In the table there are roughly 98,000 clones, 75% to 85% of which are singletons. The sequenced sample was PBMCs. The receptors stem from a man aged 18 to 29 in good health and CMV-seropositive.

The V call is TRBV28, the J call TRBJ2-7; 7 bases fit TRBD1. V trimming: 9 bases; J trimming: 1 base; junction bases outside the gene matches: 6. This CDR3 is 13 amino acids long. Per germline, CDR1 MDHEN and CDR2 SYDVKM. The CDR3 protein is CASEGTESYEQYF. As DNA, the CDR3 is TGTGCCAGTGAGGGGACAGAGTCCTACGAGCAGTACTTC.

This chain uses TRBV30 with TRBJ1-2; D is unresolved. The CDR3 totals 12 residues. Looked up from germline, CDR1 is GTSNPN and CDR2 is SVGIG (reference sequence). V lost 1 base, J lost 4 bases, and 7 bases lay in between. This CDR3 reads CAWSGLSYGYTF. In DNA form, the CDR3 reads TGTGCCTGGAGTGGACTCAGCTATGGCTACACCTTC.

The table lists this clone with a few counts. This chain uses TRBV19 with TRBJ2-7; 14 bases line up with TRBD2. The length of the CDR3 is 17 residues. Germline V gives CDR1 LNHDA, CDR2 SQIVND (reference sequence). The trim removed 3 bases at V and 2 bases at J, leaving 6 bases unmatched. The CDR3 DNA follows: TGTGCCAGTAGTATGGGACTAGCGGGGGCCCACACCTACGAGCAGTACTTC. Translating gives CASSMGLAGAHTYEQYF.

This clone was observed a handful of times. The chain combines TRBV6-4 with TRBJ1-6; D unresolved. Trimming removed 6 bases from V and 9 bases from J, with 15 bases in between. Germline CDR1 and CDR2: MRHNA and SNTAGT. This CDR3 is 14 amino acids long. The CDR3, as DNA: TGTGCCAGCAGGGTCGAACCCACAAGTTCACCCCTCCACTTT. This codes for CASRVEPTSSPLHF.

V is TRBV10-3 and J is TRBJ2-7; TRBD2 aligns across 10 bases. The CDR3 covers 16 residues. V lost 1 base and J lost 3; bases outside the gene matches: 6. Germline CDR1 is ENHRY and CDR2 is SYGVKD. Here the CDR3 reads CAISEFSGGTNYEQYF. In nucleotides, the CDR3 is TGTGCCATCAGTGAGTTTAGCGGGGGGACCAACTACGAGCAGTACTTC.

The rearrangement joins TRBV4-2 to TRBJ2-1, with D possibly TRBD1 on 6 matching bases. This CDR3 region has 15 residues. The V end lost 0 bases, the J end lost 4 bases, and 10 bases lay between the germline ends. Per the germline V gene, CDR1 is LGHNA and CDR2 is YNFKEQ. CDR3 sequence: CASSQEGGQYNEQFF. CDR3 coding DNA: TGTGCCAGCAGCCAAGAAGGGGGTCAGTACAATGAGCAGTTCTTC.

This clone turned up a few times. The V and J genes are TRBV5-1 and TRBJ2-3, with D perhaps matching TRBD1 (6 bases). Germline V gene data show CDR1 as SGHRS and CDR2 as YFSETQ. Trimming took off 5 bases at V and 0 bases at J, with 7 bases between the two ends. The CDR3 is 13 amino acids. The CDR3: CASRGGSTDTQYF. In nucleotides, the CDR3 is TGCGCCAGCAGAGGGGGTAGCACAGATACGCAGTATTTT.

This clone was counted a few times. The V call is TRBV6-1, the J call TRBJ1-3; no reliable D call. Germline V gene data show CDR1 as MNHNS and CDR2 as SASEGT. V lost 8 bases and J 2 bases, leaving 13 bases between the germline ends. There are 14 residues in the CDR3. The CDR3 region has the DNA TGTGCCAGCCCCAGCGGGCTGCCTGGAAACACCATATATTTT. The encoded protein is CASPSGLPGNTIYF.

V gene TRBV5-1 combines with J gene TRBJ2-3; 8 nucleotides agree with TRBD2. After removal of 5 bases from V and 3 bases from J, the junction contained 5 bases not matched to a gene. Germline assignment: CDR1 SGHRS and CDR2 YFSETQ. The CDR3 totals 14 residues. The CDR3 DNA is TGCGCCAGCAGGCCCTCGGGAGGGACAGATACGCAGTATTTT. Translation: CASRPSGGTDTQYF.

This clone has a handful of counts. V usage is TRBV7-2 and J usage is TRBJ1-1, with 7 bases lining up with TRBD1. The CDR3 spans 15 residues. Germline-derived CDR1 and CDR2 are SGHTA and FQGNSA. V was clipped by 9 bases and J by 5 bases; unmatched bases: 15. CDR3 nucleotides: TGTGCCAGTAGGCTCGTTTGGACAGGTCGGACTGAAGCTTTCTTT. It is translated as CASRLVWTGRTEAFF.

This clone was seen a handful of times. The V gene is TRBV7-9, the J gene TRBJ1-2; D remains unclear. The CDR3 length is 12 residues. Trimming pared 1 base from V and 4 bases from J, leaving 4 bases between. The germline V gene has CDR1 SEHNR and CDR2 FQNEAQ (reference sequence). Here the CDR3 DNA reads TGTGCCAGCAGCTTAGACGGCTATGGCTACACCTTC. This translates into CASSLDGYGYTF.

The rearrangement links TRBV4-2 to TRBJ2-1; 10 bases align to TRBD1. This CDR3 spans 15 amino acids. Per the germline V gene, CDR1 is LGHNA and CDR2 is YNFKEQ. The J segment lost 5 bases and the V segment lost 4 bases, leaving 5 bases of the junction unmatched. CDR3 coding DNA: TGTGCCAGCAGCCTCGGGACAGGGGACCACAATGAGCAGTTCTTC. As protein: CASSLGTGDHNEQFF.

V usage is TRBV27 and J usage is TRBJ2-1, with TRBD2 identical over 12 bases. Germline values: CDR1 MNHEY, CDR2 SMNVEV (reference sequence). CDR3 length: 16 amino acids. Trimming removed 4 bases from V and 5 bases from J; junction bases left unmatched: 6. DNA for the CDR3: TGTGCCAGCAGTTACCTTCTAGCGGGGGGGAACAATGAGCAGTTCTTC. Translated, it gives CASSYLLAGGNNEQFF.

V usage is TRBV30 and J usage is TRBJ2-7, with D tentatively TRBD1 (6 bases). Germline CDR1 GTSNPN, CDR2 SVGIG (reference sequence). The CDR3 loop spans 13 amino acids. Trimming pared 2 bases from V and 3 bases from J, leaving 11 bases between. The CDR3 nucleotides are TGTGCCTGGAGTTCAGGGGTTGGCTACGAGCAGTACTTC. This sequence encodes CAWSSGVGYEQYF. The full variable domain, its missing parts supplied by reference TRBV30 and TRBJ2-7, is SQTIHQWPATLVQPVGSPLSLECTVEGTSNPNLYWYRQAAGRGLQLLFYSVGIGQISSEVPQNLSASRPQDRQFILSSKKLLLSDSGFYLCAWSSGVGYEQYFGPGTRLTVT.